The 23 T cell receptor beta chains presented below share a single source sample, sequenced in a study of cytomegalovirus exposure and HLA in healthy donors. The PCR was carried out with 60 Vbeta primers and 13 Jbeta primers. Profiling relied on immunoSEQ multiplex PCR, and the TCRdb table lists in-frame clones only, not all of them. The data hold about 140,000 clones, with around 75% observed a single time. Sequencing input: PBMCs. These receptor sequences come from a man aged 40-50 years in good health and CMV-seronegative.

The CDR3 DNA is TGTGCCAGCAGTTTAGACAGGGGGAACCGTCAGCCCCAGCATTTT. Amino acids: CASSLDRGNRQPQHF. The rearrangement joins TRBV28 to TRBJ1-5, with 9 bases that match TRBD1. Germline CDR1 reads MDHEN; CDR2 reads SYDVKM. Losses at the gene ends were 2 bases for V and 6 bases for J; bases not matched to a gene: 5. CDR3 length equals 15 residues. Together with reference TRBV28 and TRBJ1-5, the CDR3 gives the full variable domain: DVKVTQSSRYLVKRTGEKVFLECVQDMDHENMFWYRQDPGLGLRLIYFSYDVKMKEKGDIPEGYSVSREKKERFSLILESASTNQTSMYLCASSLDRGNRQPQHFGDGTRLSIL.

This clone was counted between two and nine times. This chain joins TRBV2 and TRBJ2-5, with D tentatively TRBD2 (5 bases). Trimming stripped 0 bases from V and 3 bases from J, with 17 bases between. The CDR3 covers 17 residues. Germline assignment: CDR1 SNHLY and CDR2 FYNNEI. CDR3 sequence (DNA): TGTGCCAGCAGTGAAGCCCCTCCGGGAACCGGAAAAGAGACCCAGTACTTC. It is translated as CASSEAPPGTGKETQYF.

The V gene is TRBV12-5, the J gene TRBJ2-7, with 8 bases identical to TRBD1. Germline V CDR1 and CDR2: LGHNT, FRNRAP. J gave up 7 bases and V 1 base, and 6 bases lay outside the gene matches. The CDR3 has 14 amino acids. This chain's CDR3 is CASGLGLQGGEQYF. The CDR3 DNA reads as TGTGCTAGTGGTTTGGGTTTACAGGGGGGTGAGCAGTACTTC. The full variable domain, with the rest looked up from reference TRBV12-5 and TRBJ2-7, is DARVTQTPRHKVTEMGQEVTMRCQPILGHNTVFWYRQTMMQGLELLAYFRNRAPLDDSGMPKDRFSAEMPDATLATLKIQPSEPRDSAVYFCASGLGLQGGEQYFGPGTRLTVT.

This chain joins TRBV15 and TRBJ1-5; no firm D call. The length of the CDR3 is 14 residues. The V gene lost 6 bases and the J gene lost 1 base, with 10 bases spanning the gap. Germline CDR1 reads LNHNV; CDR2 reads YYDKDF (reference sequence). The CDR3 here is CATSSHGSNQPQHF. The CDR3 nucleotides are TGTGCCACCAGTAGCCATGGCAGCAATCAGCCCCAGCATTTT.

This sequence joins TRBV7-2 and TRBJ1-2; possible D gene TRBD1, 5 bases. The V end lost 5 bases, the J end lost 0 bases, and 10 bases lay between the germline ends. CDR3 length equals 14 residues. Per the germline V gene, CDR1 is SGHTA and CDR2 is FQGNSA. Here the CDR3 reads CASSGAFTNYGYTF. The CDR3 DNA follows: TGTGCCAGCAGCGGGGCCTTCACTAACTATGGCTACACCTTC.

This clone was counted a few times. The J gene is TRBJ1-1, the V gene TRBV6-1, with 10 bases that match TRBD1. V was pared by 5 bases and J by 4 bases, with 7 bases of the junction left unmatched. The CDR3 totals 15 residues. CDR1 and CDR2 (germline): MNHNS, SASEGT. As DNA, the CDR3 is TGTGCCAGCAGTACCCGGGACAGGGGACTCACTGAAGCTTTCTTT. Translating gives CASSTRDRGLTEAFF.

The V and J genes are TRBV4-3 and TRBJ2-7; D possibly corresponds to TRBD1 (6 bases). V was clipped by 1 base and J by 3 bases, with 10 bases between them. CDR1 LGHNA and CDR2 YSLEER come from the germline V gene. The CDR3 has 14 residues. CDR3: CASSQGQADYEQYF. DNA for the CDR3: TGCGCCAGCAGCCAAGGACAGGCTGACTACGAGCAGTACTTC.

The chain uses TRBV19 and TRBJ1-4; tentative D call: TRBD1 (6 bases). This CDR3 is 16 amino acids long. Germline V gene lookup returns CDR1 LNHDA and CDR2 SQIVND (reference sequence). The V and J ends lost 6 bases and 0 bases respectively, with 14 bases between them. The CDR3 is CASRKDRTPTNEKLFF. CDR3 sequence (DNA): TGTGCCAGTAGGAAAGACAGGACCCCAACTAATGAAAAACTGTTTTTT.

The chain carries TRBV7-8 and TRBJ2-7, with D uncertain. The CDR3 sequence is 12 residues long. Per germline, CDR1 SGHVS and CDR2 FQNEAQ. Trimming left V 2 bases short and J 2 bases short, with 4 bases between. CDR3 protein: CASSLSPYEQYF. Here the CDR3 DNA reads TGTGCCAGCAGCTTAAGCCCCTACGAGCAGTACTTC.

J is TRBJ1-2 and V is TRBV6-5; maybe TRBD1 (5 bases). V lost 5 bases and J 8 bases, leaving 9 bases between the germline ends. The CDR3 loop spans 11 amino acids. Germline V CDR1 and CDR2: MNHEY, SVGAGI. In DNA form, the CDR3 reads TGTGCCAGCAGTCACGGGGGAGGCTACACCTTC. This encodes CASSHGGGYTF.

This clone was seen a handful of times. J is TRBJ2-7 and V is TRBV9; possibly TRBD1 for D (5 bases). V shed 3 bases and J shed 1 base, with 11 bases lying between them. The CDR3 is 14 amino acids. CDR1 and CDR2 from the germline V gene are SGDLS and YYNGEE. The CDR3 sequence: CASSAETASYEQYF. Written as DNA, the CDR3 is TGTGCCAGCAGCGCAGAGACAGCTTCCTACGAGCAGTACTTC.

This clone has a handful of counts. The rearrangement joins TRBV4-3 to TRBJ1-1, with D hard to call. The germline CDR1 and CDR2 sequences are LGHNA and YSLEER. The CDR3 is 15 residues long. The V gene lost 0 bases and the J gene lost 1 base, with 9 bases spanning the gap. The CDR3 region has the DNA TGCGCCAGCAGCCAAGATCCACAGAGGAACACTGAAGCTTTCTTT. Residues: CASSQDPQRNTEAFF.

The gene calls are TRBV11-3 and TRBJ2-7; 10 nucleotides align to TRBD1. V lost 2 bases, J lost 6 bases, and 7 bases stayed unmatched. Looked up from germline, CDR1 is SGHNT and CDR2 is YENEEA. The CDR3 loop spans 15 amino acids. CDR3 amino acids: CASSLNDRGRGEQYF. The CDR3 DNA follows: TGTGCCAGCAGCTTAAATGACAGGGGGCGCGGCGAGCAGTACTTC.

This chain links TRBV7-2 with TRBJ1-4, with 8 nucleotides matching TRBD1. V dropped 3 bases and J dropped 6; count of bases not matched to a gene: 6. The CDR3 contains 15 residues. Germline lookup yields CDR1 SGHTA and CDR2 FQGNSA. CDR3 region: CASSFGTGLDEKLFF. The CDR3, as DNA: TGTGCCAGCAGCTTTGGGACAGGTCTTGATGAAAAACTGTTTTTT. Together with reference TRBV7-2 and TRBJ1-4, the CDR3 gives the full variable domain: GAGVSQSPSNKVTEKGKDVELRCDPISGHTALYWYRQSLGQGLEFLIYFQGNSAPDKSGLPSDRFSAERTGGSVSTLTIQRTQQEDSAVYLCASSFGTGLDEKLFFGSGTQLSVL.

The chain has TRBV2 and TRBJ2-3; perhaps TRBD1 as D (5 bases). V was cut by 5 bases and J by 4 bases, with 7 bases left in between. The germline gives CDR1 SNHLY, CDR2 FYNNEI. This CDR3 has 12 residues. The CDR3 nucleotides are TGTGCCAGCAGTTTAGGGGCAGATACGCAGTATTTT. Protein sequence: CASSLGADTQYF.

The CDR3 loop is CASSPVGTANTEAFF. CDR3 coding DNA: TGTGCCAGCAGCCCGGTCGGGACTGCCAACACTGAAGCTTTCTTT. The V and J genes are TRBV7-9 and TRBJ1-1; D is perhaps TRBD1 (5 bases). The germline V and J ends were trimmed by 5 bases and 2 bases, with 15 bases remaining between them. The CDR3 is made up of 15 amino acids. The germline CDR1 and CDR2 sequences are SEHNR and FQNEAQ (reference sequence).

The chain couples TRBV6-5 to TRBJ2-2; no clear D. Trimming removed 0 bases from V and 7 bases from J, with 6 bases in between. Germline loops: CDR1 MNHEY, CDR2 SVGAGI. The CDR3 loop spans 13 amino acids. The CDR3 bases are TGTGCCAGCAGTTACTCTTCGGGCGGGGAGCTGTTTTTT. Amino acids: CASSYSSGGELFF.

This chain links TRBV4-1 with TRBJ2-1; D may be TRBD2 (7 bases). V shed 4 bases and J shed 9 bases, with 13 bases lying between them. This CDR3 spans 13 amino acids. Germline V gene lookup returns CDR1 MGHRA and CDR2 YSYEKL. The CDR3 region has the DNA TGCGCCAGCAGCCCTGGACTAGGGGGTGAGCAGTTCTTC. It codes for CASSPGLGGEQFF.

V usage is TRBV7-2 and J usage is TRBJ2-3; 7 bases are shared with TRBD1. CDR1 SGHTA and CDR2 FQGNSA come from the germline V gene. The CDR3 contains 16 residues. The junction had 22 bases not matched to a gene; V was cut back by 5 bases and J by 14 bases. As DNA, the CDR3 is TGTGCCAGCAGCACGTCTCGACAGGGTAGTCGCTCCGCCGCGTATTTT. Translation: CASSTSRQGSRSAAYF.

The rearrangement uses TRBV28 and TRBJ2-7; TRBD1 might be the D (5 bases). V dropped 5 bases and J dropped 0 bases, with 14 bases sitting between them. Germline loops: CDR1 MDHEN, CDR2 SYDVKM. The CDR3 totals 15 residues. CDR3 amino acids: CASSPLRASSYEQYF. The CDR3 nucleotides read TGTGCCAGCAGTCCCCTCAGGGCCAGCTCCTACGAGCAGTACTTC.

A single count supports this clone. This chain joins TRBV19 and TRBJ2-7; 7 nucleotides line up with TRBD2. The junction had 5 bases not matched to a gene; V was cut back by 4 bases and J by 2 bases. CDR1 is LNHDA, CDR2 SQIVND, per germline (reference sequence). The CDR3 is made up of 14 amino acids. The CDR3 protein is CASSKRGETYEQYF. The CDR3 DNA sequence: TGTGCCAGTAGTAAGCGGGGTGAGACCTACGAGCAGTACTTC. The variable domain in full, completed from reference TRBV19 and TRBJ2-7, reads DGGITQSPKYLFRKEGQNVTLSCEQNLNHDAMYWYRQDPGQGLRLIYYSQIVNDFQKGDIAEGYSVSREKKESFPLTVTSAQKNPTAFYLCASSKRGETYEQYFGPGTRLTVT.

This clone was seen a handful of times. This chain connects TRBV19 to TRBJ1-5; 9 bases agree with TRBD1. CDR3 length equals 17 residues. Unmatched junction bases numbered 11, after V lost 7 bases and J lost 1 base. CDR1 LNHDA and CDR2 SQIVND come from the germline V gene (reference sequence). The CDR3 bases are TGTGCCAGTAACACGGTTACCGGGACAGGGAGCAATCAGCCCCAGCATTTT. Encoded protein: CASNTVTGTGSNQPQHF.

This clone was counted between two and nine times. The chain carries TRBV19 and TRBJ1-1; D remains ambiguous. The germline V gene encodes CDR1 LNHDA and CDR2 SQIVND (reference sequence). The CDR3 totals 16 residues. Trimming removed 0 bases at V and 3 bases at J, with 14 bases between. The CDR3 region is CASSIDLYGLYTEAFF. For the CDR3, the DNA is TGTGCCAGTAGTATAGATCTATACGGTCTCTACACTGAAGCTTTCTTT.